What follows describes a single TCR beta chain. Its target is unknown. Sample barcodes and UMIs were carried by the TCR alpha and TCR beta cDNA libraries that 5'RACE generated with constant-segment primers. TCRdb analysed the 5' RACE reads with MiXCR anew, one entry per CDR3 protein. Altogether hundreds of thousands of distinct CDR3 sequences are present, about 20% being singletons, with the ten largest covering about 12%. This sample is part of a study of T-cell memory formation after mild COVID-19. V was pared by 6 bases and J by 4 bases, with 7 bases of the junction left unmatched. The CDR3 is 14 amino acids. Germline V gene sequence: CDR1 LNHNV, CDR2 YYDKDF (reference sequence). Findings and caveats of the study: Cross-reactive memory apparently joined, as some responding clones appeared in pre-infection memory.

The sequenced material came from PBMCs or a T cell subset sorted from them (not recorded which). V usage is TRBV15 and J usage is TRBJ1-2; 8 bases fit TRBD1. The receptor comes from an adult woman who had mild COVID-19 (a few samples of this study predate the infection). Cell type and time point are not known. CDR3 in amino acids: CATSSPTGAYGYTF. The CDR3 DNA follows: TGTGCCACCAGTTCCCCGACAGGGGCCTATGGCTACACCTTC.